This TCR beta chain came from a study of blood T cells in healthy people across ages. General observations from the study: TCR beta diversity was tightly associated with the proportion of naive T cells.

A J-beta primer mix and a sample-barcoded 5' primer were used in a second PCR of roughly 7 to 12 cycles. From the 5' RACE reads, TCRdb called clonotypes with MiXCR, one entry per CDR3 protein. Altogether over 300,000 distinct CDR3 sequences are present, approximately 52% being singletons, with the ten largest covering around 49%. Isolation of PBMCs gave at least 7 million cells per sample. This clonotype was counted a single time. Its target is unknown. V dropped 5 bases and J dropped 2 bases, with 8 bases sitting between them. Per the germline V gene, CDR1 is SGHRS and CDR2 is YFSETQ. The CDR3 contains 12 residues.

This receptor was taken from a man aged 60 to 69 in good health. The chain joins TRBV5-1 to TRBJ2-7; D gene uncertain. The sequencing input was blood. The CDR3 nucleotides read TGCGCCAGCAGAAACCCAGCCTACGAGCAGTACTTC. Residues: CASRNPAYEQYF.